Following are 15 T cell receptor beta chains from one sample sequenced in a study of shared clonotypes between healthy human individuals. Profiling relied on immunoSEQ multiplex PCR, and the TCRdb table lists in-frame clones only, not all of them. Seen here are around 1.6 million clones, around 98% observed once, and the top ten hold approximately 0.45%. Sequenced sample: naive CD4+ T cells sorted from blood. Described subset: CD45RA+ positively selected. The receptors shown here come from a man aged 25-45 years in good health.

This chain's CDR3 is CASSKTGSPYNEQFF. CDR3 nucleotides: TGTGCCAGCAGTAAAACAGGCAGCCCCTACAATGAGCAGTTCTTC. The genes are TRBV6-5 and TRBJ2-1, with D tentatively TRBD1 (5 bases). Trimming left V 5 bases short and J 2 bases short, with 13 bases between. CDR1 and CDR2 from the germline V gene are MNHEY and SVGAGI. The CDR3 extends over 15 amino acids.

The chain's CDR3 is CASSERTGERNTIYF. As DNA, the CDR3 is TGTGCCAGCAGTGAAAGGACCGGCGAAAGAAACACCATATATTTT. The chain uses TRBV28 and TRBJ1-3; D uncertain. Germline CDR1 is MDHEN and CDR2 is SYDVKM. Trimming stripped 5 bases from V and 5 bases from J, with 16 bases between. The CDR3 has 15 amino acids.

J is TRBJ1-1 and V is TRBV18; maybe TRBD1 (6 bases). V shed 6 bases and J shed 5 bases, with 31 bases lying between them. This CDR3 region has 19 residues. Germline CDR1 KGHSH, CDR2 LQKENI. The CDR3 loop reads CASSRESQGGGILGTEAFF. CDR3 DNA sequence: TGTGCCAGCTCGCGGGAGTCACAGGGAGGAGGAATTTTGGGGACTGAAGCTTTCTTT. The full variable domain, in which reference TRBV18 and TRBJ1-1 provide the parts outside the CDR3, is NAGVMQNPRHLVRRRGQEARLRCSPMKGHSHVYWYRQLPEEGLKFMVYLQKENIIDESGMPKERFSAEFPKEGPSILRIQQVVRGDSAAYFCASSRESQGGGILGTEAFFGQGTRLTVV.

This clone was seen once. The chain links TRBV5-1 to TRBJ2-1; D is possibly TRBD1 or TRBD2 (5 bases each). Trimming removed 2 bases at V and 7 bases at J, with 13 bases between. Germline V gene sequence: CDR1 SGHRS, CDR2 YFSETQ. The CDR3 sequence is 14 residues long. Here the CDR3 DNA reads TGCGCCAGCAGCTTCCTCGGGACGGGTAATGAGCAGTTCTTC. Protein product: CASSFLGTGNEQFF.

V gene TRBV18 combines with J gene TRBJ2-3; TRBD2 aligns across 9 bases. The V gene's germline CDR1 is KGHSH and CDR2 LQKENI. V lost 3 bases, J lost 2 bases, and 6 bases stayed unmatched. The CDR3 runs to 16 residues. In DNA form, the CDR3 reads TGTGCCAGCTCACCCACTAGCGGGCCCCTCACAGATACGCAGTATTTT. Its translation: CASSPTSGPLTDTQYF.

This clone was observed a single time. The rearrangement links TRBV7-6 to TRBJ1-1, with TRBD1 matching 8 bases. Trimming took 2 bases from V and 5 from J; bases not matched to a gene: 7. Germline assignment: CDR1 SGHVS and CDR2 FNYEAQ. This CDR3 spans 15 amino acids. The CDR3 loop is CASSLQGRGRTEAFF. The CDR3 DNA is TGTGCCAGCAGCTTACAGGGCAGGGGGCGTACTGAAGCTTTCTTT.

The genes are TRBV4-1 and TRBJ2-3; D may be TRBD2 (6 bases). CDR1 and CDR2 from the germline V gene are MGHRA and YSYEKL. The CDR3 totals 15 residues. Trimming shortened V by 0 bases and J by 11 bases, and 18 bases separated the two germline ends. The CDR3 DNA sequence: TGCGCCAGCAGCCAAGACGGGGCGGGAACCACCTTGCAGTATTTT. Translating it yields CASSQDGAGTTLQYF.

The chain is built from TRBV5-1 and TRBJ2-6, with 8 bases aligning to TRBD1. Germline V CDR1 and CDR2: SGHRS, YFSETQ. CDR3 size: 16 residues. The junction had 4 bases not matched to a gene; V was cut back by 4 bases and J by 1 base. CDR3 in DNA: TGCGCCAGCAGCGGCTGGACAGGGTCTGGGGCCAACGTCCTGACTTTC. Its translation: CASSGWTGSGANVLTF.

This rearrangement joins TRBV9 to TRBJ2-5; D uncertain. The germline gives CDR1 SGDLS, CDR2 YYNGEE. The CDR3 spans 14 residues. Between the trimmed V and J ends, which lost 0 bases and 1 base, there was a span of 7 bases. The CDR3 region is CASSVAATQETQYF. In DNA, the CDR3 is TGTGCCAGCAGCGTAGCGGCAACCCAAGAGACCCAGTACTTC.

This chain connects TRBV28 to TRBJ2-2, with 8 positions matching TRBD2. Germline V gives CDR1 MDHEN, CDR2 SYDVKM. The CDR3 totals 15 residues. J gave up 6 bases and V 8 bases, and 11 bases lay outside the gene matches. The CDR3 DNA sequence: TGTGCCAGCTTTCAGCGGGAGTGGAGTCCCGGGGAGCTGTTTTTT. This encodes CASFQREWSPGELFF.

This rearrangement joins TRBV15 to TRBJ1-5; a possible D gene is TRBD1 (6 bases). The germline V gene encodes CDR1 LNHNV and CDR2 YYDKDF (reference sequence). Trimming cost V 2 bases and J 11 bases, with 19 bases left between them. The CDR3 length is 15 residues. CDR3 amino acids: CATSRPSTGWGAQHF. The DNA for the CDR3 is TGTGCCACCAGCAGACCCTCGACAGGATGGGGAGCCCAGCATTTT.

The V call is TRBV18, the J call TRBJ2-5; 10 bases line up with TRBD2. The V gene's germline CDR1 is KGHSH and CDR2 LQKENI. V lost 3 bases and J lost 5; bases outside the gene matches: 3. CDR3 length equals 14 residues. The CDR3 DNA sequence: TGTGCCAGCTCACCGCTAGCGGGAGATGAGACCCAGTACTTC. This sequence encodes CASSPLAGDETQYF.

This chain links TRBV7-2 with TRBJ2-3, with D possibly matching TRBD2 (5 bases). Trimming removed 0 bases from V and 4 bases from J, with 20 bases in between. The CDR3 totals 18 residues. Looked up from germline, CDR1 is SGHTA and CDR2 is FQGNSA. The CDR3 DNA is TGTGCCAGCAGCTTAGCCGACACTAGGTTTATAGGTGCAGATACGCAGTATTTT. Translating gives CASSLADTRFIGADTQYF.

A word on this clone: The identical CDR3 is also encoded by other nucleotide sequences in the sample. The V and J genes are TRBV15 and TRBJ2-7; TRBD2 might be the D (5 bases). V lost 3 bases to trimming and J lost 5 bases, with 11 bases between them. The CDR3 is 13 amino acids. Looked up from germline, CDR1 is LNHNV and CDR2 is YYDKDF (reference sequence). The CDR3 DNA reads TGTGCCACCAGCAGGGACTTCTCAGACGAGCAGTACTTC. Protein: CATSRDFSDEQYF. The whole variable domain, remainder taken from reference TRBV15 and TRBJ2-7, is DAMVIQNPRYQVTQFGKPVTLSCSQTLNHNVMYWYQQKSSQAPKLLFHYYDKDFNNEADTPDNFQSRRPNTSFCFLDIRSPGLGDTAMYLCATSRDFSDEQYFGPGTRLTVT.

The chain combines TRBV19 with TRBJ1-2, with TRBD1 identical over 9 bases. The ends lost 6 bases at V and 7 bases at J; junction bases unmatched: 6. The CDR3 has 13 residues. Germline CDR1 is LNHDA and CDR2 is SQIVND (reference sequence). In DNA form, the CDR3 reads TGTGCCAGTAGAAGTGGACAGGGGTCTGGCTACACCTTC. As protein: CASRSGQGSGYTF.